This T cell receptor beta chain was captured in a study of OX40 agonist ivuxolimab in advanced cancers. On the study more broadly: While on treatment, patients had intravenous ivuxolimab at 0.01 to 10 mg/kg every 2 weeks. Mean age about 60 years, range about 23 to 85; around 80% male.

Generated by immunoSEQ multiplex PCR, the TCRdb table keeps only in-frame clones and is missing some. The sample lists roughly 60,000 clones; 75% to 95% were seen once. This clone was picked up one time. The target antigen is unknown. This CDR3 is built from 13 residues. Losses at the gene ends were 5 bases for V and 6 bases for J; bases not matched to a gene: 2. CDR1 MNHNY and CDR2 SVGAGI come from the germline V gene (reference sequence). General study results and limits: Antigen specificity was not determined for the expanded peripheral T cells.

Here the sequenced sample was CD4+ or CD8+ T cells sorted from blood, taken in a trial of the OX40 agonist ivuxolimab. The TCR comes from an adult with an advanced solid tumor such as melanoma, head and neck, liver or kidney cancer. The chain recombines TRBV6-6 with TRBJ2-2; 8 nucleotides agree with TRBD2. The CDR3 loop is CASSPGGAGELFF. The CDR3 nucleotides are TGTGCCAGCAGTCCCGGGGGGGCCGGGGAGCTGTTTTTT.